Shown below are 26 T cell receptor beta chains from a single sample sequenced in a study of molecular identifiers for immune sequencing clone quantification. In TCRdb, the PCR reads were re-called with MiXCR into one record per CDR3 protein. The sample has around 480,000 distinct CDR3 sequences, around 23% seen once. Sequences were obtained from naive CD8+ T cells from blood, with Jurkat cell RNA spiked in. The subset is: FACS-sorted CD8+CD4-CCR7+CD45RA+ naive T cells. The receptors here all came from a human donor in good health. Some libraries in this study had Jurkat cell RNA spiked in.

This clonotype has only one observation. A clone one base away is much larger, so this may be a read error. The rearrangement uses TRBV7-9 and TRBJ1-2; D uncertain. Per germline, CDR1 SEHNR and CDR2 FQNEAQ (reference sequence). CDR3 length equals 14 residues. The CDR3 DNA sequence: TGTGCCAGCAGGATTATGCCGGGCCCCTATGGCCACACCTTC. Its protein is CASRIMPGPYGHTF. The full variable domain, in which reference TRBV7-9 and TRBJ1-2 provide the parts outside the CDR3, is DTGVSQNPRHKITKRGQNVTFRCDPISEHNRLYWYRQTLGQGPEFLTYFQNEAQLEKSRLLSDRFSAERPKGSFSTLEIQRTEQGDSAMYLCASRIMPGPYGHTFGSGTRLTVV.

This clonotype came up once. A read error may explain this, as a much larger clone is one base away. In this CDR3 the conserved last residue, phenylalanine or tryptophan, is missing, so a read error is likely. V usage is TRBV7-9 and J usage is TRBJ2-3; TRBD2 matches at 9 bases. CDR1 and CDR2 (germline): SEHNR, FQNEAQ (reference sequence). V gave up 3 bases and J gave up 1 base; unmatched junction bases: 2. This CDR3 has 15 amino acids. The CDR3 protein is CASSFSGGRTDTQYL. The DNA of the CDR3 is TGTGCCAGCAGCTTTAGCGGGGGACGCACAGATACGCAGTATCTT.

The gene calls are TRBV27 and TRBJ2-7; TRBD1 matches 9 bases. The CDR3 is made up of 15 amino acids. Trimming removed 9 bases from V and 1 base from J; junction bases left unmatched: 10. The germline V gene encodes CDR1 MNHEY and CDR2 SMNVEV (reference sequence). CDR3 sequence reads: CARGQGPRFSYEQYF. The CDR3 region has the DNA TGTGCCAGGGGACAGGGACCCCGATTTTCCTACGAGCAGTACTTC.

This clonotype was counted ten times or more. The CDR3 region is CSAQTGYEQYF. CDR3 nucleotides: TGCAGTGCCCAGACAGGGTACGAGCAGTACTTC. The rearrangement joins TRBV20-1 to TRBJ2-7, with 7 bases that match TRBD1. The CDR3 has 11 residues. CDR1 and CDR2 (germline): DFQATT, SNEGSKA (reference sequence). Trimming took 6 bases from V and 4 from J; bases not matched to a gene: 3.

This chain connects TRBV4-3 to TRBJ2-7; 9 nucleotides match TRBD2. The V gene end was trimmed by 4 bases and the J gene end by 6 bases; junction bases not matched to a gene: 10. Per germline, CDR1 LGHNA and CDR2 YSLEER. The CDR3 length is 15 residues. The CDR3 is CASSPGLAGIGEQYF. Written as DNA, the CDR3 is TGCGCCAGCAGCCCGGGCCTAGCGGGGATCGGCGAGCAGTACTTC.

A few counts support this clonotype. The rearrangement joins TRBV24-1 to TRBJ2-5; D unresolved. This CDR3 region has 13 residues. Trimming stripped 0 bases from V and 7 bases from J, with 8 bases between. Germline V gene data show CDR1 as KGHDR and CDR2 as SFDVKD. The CDR3 DNA sequence: TGTGCCACCAGTGATTTGCCCGAAGGGACCCAGTACTTC. Its translation: CATSDLPEGTQYF.

This clonotype appeared a few times. The V gene is TRBV28, the J gene TRBJ2-7, with a tentative D call TRBD2 (5 bases). CDR1 MDHEN and CDR2 SYDVKM come from the germline V gene. This CDR3 has 16 amino acids. Between the trimmed V and J ends, which lost 2 bases and 0 bases, there was a span of 14 bases. The DNA of the CDR3 is TGTGCCAGCAGTTTAAAGACGGGAAGAAGCTCCTACGAGCAGTACTTC. It is translated as CASSLKTGRSSYEQYF.

On this clonotype itself: This sequence may be a read error, since a much larger clone differs from it by one base. The chain recombines TRBV28 with TRBJ2-5; 7 bases line up with TRBD1. V lost 11 bases to trimming and J lost 4 bases; unmatched junction nucleotides: 16. Germline V gene lookup returns CDR1 MDHEN and CDR2 SYDVKM. The CDR3 is 15 residues long. CDR3 bases: TGTGCCGGCTCACCTTACCGACAGGGTGGAGAGACCCAGTACTTC. Residues: CAGSPYRQGGETQYF.

The chain joins TRBV13 to TRBJ2-3, with TRBD1 identical over 8 bases. The length of the CDR3 is 15 residues. Germline CDR1 reads PRHDT; CDR2 reads FYEKMQ (reference sequence). With V trimmed by 2 bases and J by 2 bases, 3 bases remained unmatched. The CDR3 DNA follows: TGTGCCAGCAGCTTAAGGGGACAGGTCACAGATACGCAGTATTTT. It yields the protein CASSLRGQVTDTQYF. Full variable domain (remainder filled in from reference TRBV13 and TRBJ2-3): AAGVIQSPRHLIKEKRETATLKCYPIPRHDTVYWYQQGPGQDPQFLISFYEKMQSDKGSIPDRFSAQQFSDYHSELNMSSLELGDSALYFCASSLRGQVTDTQYFGPGTRLTVL.

This clonotype was counted a few times. The rearrangement joins TRBV28 to TRBJ1-5; D remains ambiguous. Trimming cost V 1 base and J 6 bases, with 10 bases left between them. CDR1 is MDHEN and CDR2 is SYDVKM in the germline V gene. CDR3 length equals 14 residues. The CDR3 DNA follows: TGTGCCAGCAGTTTATTATCGGAAGGTCAGCCCCAGCATTTT. Translation gives CASSLLSEGQPQHF.

This clonotype was seen repeatedly, ten times or more. The J gene is TRBJ2-3, the V gene TRBV9, with TRBD2 as a possible D gene (6 bases). Trimming removed 0 bases from V and 6 bases from J, with 8 bases in between. Germline V lookup: CDR1 SGDLS, CDR2 YYNGEE. The CDR3 length is 13 residues. The DNA for the CDR3 is TGTGCCAGCAGCGTAGGAGCGGGCGATACGCAGTATTTT. It codes for CASSVGAGDTQYF.

Only a few counts were recorded for this clonotype. The chain employs TRBV3-1 and TRBJ1-1; no reliable D call. Germline CDR1 is LGHDT and CDR2 is YNNKEL (reference sequence). The CDR3 loop spans 13 amino acids. V was pared by 2 bases and J by 3 bases, with 7 bases between. CDR3 sequence reads: CASSQPGHTEAFF. CDR3 bases: TGTGCCAGCAGCCAACCCGGGCACACTGAAGCTTTCTTT.

V gene TRBV4-1 combines with J gene TRBJ1-2; perhaps TRBD1 as D (6 bases). The germline V and J ends were trimmed by 0 bases and 4 bases, with 9 bases remaining between them. The germline V gene encodes CDR1 MGHRA and CDR2 YSYEKL. The CDR3 covers 14 residues. The CDR3 region has the DNA TGCGCCAGCAGCCAAGATACAGGGTTCTATGGCTACACCTTC. It yields the protein CASSQDTGFYGYTF.

This clonotype was observed a few times. The chain couples TRBV12-3 or TRBV12-4 to TRBJ1-6; 10 bases line up with TRBD1. The CDR3 length is 15 residues. Trimming at V came to 8 bases and at J to 7 bases, leaving 8 bases not matched to a gene. The CDR3 sequence is CASRQGALSNSPLHF. CDR3 in DNA: TGTGCCAGCCGACAGGGGGCTCTCTCCAATTCACCCCTCCACTTT.

This clonotype has more than one count but fewer than ten. The V and J genes are TRBV29-1 and TRBJ2-7; D gene ambiguous. The CDR3 loop spans 12 amino acids. Germline CDR1 SQVTM, CDR2 ANQGSEA. Trimming took 6 bases from V and 2 from J, leaving 11 bases between them. CDR3 DNA: TGCAGCGTGGGTTTGGGGACCTACGAGCAGTACTTC. It translates to CSVGLGTYEQYF.

The chain couples TRBV20-1 to TRBJ1-2; 7 bases match TRBD1. This CDR3 comprises 14 residues. J was trimmed by 4 bases and V by 3 bases; bases with no gene match: 8. The germline CDR1 and CDR2 sequences are DFQATT and SNEGSKA (reference sequence). The chain's CDR3 is CSARAGGGIYGYTF. CDR3 DNA sequence: TGCAGTGCTAGGGCAGGGGGAGGGATCTATGGCTACACCTTC.

This clonotype appeared many times. The rearrangement joins TRBV6-5 to TRBJ2-3; D possibly matches TRBD1 or TRBD2 (5 bases each). This CDR3 is 14 amino acids long. V lost 2 bases and J lost 6, with 12 bases in between. Germline CDR1 and CDR2: MNHEY and SVGAGI. The CDR3: CASSYEGSFDTQYF. CDR3 nucleotide sequence: TGTGCCAGCAGTTACGAGGGGAGTTTCGATACGCAGTATTTT.

This clonotype has a handful of counts. CDR3 coding DNA: TGTGCCAGCAGCGTAGTGGGGTGGACTGAAGCTTTCTTT. It codes for CASSVVGWTEAFF. This chain connects TRBV9 to TRBJ1-1; no clear D. There are 13 residues in the CDR3. Germline V gives CDR1 SGDLS, CDR2 YYNGEE. Trimming removed 0 bases at V and 5 bases at J, with 8 bases between.

The table lists this clonotype with many counts. This sequence joins TRBV4-1 and TRBJ2-7; the D is unclear. Germline-derived CDR1 and CDR2 are MGHRA and YSYEKL. Trimming pared 1 base from V and 2 bases from J, leaving 9 bases between. CDR3 size: 14 residues. The DNA of the CDR3 is TGCGCCAGCAGCCAAGGACCACTTACCTACGAGCAGTACTTC. Protein sequence: CASSQGPLTYEQYF.

This clonotype was seen only a few times. The V call is TRBV12-3 or TRBV12-4, the J call TRBJ2-5; D uncertain. The V and J ends lost 6 bases and 4 bases respectively, with 15 bases between them. This CDR3 is 14 amino acids long. CDR3 loop: CASSSAAARETQYF. The CDR3 DNA reads as TGTGCCAGCAGCTCGGCTGCCGCGCGAGAGACCCAGTACTTC.

In this sample, this clonotype turned up many times. V gene TRBV29-1 combines with J gene TRBJ1-2; no clear D. Germline V gene data show CDR1 as SQVTM and CDR2 as ANQGSEA. Trimming pared 7 bases from V and 8 bases from J, leaving 14 bases between. The CDR3 is 11 amino acids. CDR3 loop: CSAPLGYGYTF. The CDR3 DNA reads TGCAGCGCCCCGCTTGGTTACGGCTACACCTTC.

This clonotype was seen only a few times. V usage is TRBV12-3 or TRBV12-4 and J usage is TRBJ2-2, with D perhaps assigned TRBD1 or TRBD2 (5 bases each). The ends were cut back, 1 base at V and 5 bases at J, with 8 bases in the middle. The CDR3 runs 14 residues. The CDR3 loop is CASSLGGPTGELFF. CDR3 sequence (DNA): TGTGCCAGCAGTTTAGGGGGACCTACCGGGGAGCTGTTTTTT.

The table lists this clonotype with a few counts. The chain uses TRBV6-2 or TRBV6-3 and TRBJ1-1; D unclear. CDR3 length: 12 residues. Trimming left V 7 bases short and J 1 base short, with 7 bases between. The germline CDR1 and CDR2 sequences are MNHEY and SVGEGT. CDR3 coding DNA: TGTGCCAGCAAGTTTGGGAACACTGAAGCTTTCTTT. It specifies CASKFGNTEAFF.

Of note for this clonotype: At one of its ends the junction is not consistent with the germline gene, which may arise from a read error. The chain has TRBV27 and TRBJ2-2; D is perhaps TRBD2 (5 bases). Germline-derived CDR1 and CDR2 are MNHEY and SMNVEV (reference sequence). The CDR3 totals 11 residues. CDR3 coding DNA: TGTGCCAGCAGTTTTTCCGGGGAGCCGTTTTTT. Residues: CASSFSGEPFF.

The sample holds one count of this clonotype. This chain links TRBV5-1 with TRBJ2-7; 8 bases align to TRBD2. The CDR3 extends over 19 amino acids. Germline CDR1 reads SGHRS; CDR2 reads YFSETQ. V trimming: 0 bases; J trimming: 0 bases; junction bases outside the gene matches: 14. The CDR3 spells CASSLALAGREPNSYEQYF. The CDR3 DNA follows: TGCGCCAGCAGCTTGGCGCTAGCGGGTAGAGAACCGAACTCCTACGAGCAGTACTTC.

To note about this clonotype: A read error is likely, as this CDR3 ends without the conserved phenylalanine or tryptophan. The DNA is omitted, as the CDR3 cannot be located on it reliably, and the CDR3 follows TCRdb's listing. The CDR3 here is CATGKRTKPSG. This chain links TRBV15 with TRBJ1-5. The germline V gene encodes CDR1 LNHNV and CDR2 YYDKDF (reference sequence). Both ends counted, the CDR3 spans 11 residues.